This T cell receptor (beta chain) was sequenced during a study of Ad26.COV2.S vaccination and SARS-CoV-2 variants. This clone has only a few counts. Measured with immunoSEQ multiplex PCR; TCRdb has only the in-frame clones, and not every one. This table has about 480,000 clones, around nine tenths appearing once. Germline loops: CDR1 SGHTA, CDR2 FQGTGA. V lost 2 bases to trimming and J lost 4 bases; unmatched junction nucleotides: 6. The CDR3 contains 15 residues. As for treatment: some 19 received Ad26.COV2.S at low or high dose, single or two shots; five or six received placebo; per-sample allocation not given. On day 63 after the first injection, vaccine and placebo recipients gave samples.

This rearrangement joins TRBV7-3 to TRBJ1-1; 8 bases line up with TRBD1. The sample consisted of peripheral blood, taken in a trial of Ad26.COV2.S vaccine versus placebo. This TCR came from a person between 18 and 60 years old who received the Ad26.COV2.S COVID-19 vaccine or a placebo. CDR3 loop: CASSLVAGGPTEAFF. For the CDR3, the DNA is TGTGCCAGCAGCTTAGTTGCAGGGGGCCCCACTGAAGCTTTCTTT.